This entry lists 20 T cell receptor beta chains sequenced from one sample in a study of cytomegalovirus exposure and HLA in healthy donors. The primer mix had 60 Vbeta and 13 Jbeta primers. Repertoires were generated with immunoSEQ multiplex PCR, while TCRdb's copy carries only in-frame clones and drops some. The table has 100,000 to 150,000 clones, about 74% seen once. Sequences were obtained from PBMCs. These receptors all stem from a woman between 45 and 60 years old in good health and CMV-seropositive.

The rearrangement links TRBV9 to TRBJ1-2; D may be TRBD1 (5 bases). Germline V gene sequence: CDR1 SGDLS, CDR2 YYNGEE. The CDR3 has 17 residues. V lost 2 bases and J 1 base, leaving 18 bases between the germline ends. The CDR3 nucleotides are TGTGCCAGCAGCGTCGGGGGGACGGCGATGATTAACTATGGCTACACCTTC. It is translated as CASSVGGTAMINYGYTF. The variable domain in full, completed from reference TRBV9 and TRBJ1-2, reads DSGVTQTPKHLITATGQRVTLRCSPRSGDLSVYWYQQSLDQGLQFLIQYYNGEERAKGNILERFSAQQFPDLHSELNLSSLELGDSALYFCASSVGGTAMINYGYTFGSGTRLTVV.

The chain uses TRBV6-5 and TRBJ2-1; TRBD1 might be the D (6 bases). V lost 8 bases and J 6 bases, leaving 14 bases between the germline ends. Germline loops: CDR1 MNHEY, CDR2 SVGAGI. This CDR3 has 13 amino acids. The CDR3, as DNA: TGTGCCAGCTCCAGGACAGAGTTCAATGAGCAGTTCTTC. This codes for CASSRTEFNEQFF.

This rearrangement joins TRBV2 to TRBJ1-3; 9 bases map to TRBD1. CDR1 and CDR2 from the germline V gene are SNHLY and FYNNEI. The CDR3 has 13 residues. The J segment lost 4 bases and the V segment lost 7 bases, leaving 2 bases of the junction unmatched. As DNA, the CDR3 is TGTGCCAGCAAAGGGACAGGGGGAAACACCATATATTTT. Its translation is CASKGTGGNTIYF.

V gene TRBV5-6 combines with J gene TRBJ2-7, with a tentative D call TRBD2 (7 bases). The CDR3 consists of 14 residues. Trimming removed 2 bases from V and 3 bases from J, with 12 bases in between. Germline V CDR1 and CDR2: SGHDT, YYEEEE. The DNA for the CDR3 is TGTGCCAGCAGCTTTGCGGGGGCCCTCTACGAGCAGTACTTC. This gives the protein CASSFAGALYEQYF.

The rearrangement links TRBV6-5 to TRBJ1-2; 7 nucleotides agree with TRBD1. J lost 3 bases, V lost 6 bases, and 7 bases had no gene match. CDR3 length: 14 amino acids. In germline, CDR1 is MNHEY, CDR2 SVGAGI. CDR3: CASRRGTDHYGYTF. The CDR3 DNA is TGTGCCAGCAGGCGTGGGACAGATCACTATGGCTACACCTTC.

J is TRBJ2-7 and V is TRBV28, with a weak D call TRBD1 (6 bases). Germline assignment: CDR1 MDHEN and CDR2 SYDVKM. Trimming removed 1 base from V and 5 bases from J, with 18 bases in between. The CDR3 loop spans 16 amino acids. CDR3 sequence: CASSLLGAGVKDEQYF. Written as DNA, the CDR3 is TGTGCCAGCAGTTTATTGGGGGCAGGGGTGAAGGACGAGCAGTACTTC.

As to this clone: The germline gene is not matched at one end of the junction; a read error may be the cause. For the CDR3, the DNA is TGTGCCAGCGGTTTAGAAGGGTACAGGGGGGAGCTGTTTTTT. Its translation: CASGLEGYRGELFF. The chain has TRBV27 and TRBJ2-2; perhaps TRBD1 as D (5 bases). This CDR3 has 14 amino acids. The germline V gene has CDR1 MNHEY and CDR2 SMNVEV (reference sequence).

This clone was counted between two and nine times. The rearrangement links TRBV5-1 to TRBJ1-2; no definite D call. The CDR3 runs to 16 residues. The V and J ends lost 0 bases and 5 bases respectively, with 17 bases between them. The germline CDR1 and CDR2 sequences are SGHRS and YFSETQ. This chain's CDR3 is CASSLGQGKEGYGYTF. The CDR3 region has the DNA TGCGCCAGCAGCTTGGGACAAGGGAAGGAGGGTTATGGCTACACCTTC.

The sample holds a few counts of this clone. V and J are TRBV27 and TRBJ2-3; 9 bases line up with TRBD2. The CDR3 has 14 residues. V dropped 11 bases and J dropped 2; count of bases not matched to a gene: 8. Germline V gene data show CDR1 as MNHEY and CDR2 as SMNVEV (reference sequence). The CDR3 coding sequence is TGTGCCTCGGGGGCTAGCGGGGCCACAGATACGCAGTATTTT. This sequence encodes CASGASGATDTQYF.

The chain links TRBV10-3 to TRBJ1-6; a possible D gene is TRBD1 (6 bases). The CDR3 runs to 17 residues. Deletions cut 0 bases from V and 6 bases from J, with 15 bases between. Germline-derived CDR1 and CDR2 are ENHRY and SYGVKD. In nucleotides, the CDR3 is TGTGCCATCAGTGAGTCAGGGGGGGACATAGGTAATTCACCCCTCCACTTT. Protein product: CAISESGGDIGNSPLHF.

This clone was counted between two and nine times. This chain joins TRBV28 and TRBJ2-2, with 9 nucleotides matching TRBD1. From germline, CDR1 is MDHEN and CDR2 SYDVKM. The CDR3 has 15 amino acids. J lost 5 bases, V lost 5 bases, and 6 bases had no gene match. This CDR3 is CASSLRDRVTGELFF. As DNA, the CDR3 is TGTGCCAGCAGTCTAAGGGACAGGGTTACCGGGGAGCTGTTTTTT.

In the case of this clone: Within the sample, other DNA sequences also encode this same CDR3. The genes are TRBV28 and TRBJ1-5; D gene uncertain. Germline CDR1 is MDHEN and CDR2 is SYDVKM. The length of the CDR3 is 14 residues. V was shortened by 4 bases and J by 0 bases, with 7 bases between the two germline ends. CDR3 residues: CASSSGGSNQPQHF. The DNA for the CDR3 is TGTGCCAGCAGTTCCGGCGGTAGCAATCAGCCCCAGCATTTT.

The chain has TRBV28 and TRBJ1-2; 7 bases line up with TRBD1. The CDR3 loop spans 14 amino acids. J gave up 4 bases and V 3 bases, and 5 bases lay outside the gene matches. Germline CDR1 is MDHEN and CDR2 is SYDVKM. The CDR3 bases are TGTGCCAGCAGTTTGCCCAGGGGGTCCTATGGCTACACCTTC. Its protein product is CASSLPRGSYGYTF.

The chain recombines TRBV27 with TRBJ1-2; 9 positions agree with TRBD1. Trimming at V came to 5 bases and at J to 4 bases, leaving 11 bases not matched to a gene. Germline CDR1 MNHEY, CDR2 SMNVEV (reference sequence). The CDR3 runs to 16 residues. The CDR3 nucleotides read TGTGCCAGCAGTCCAGGGACAGGGTATCGCGGCTATGGCTACACCTTC. Its translation: CASSPGTGYRGYGYTF.

The chain is built from TRBV9 and TRBJ2-1, with 14 positions matching TRBD2. This CDR3 has 17 residues. Germline lookup yields CDR1 SGDLS and CDR2 YYNGEE. The V segment lost 2 bases and the J segment 9 bases; nucleotides outside the gene matches: 10. CDR3 residues: CASSVPHGLAGGLEQFF. CDR3 bases: TGTGCCAGCAGCGTCCCCCACGGACTAGCGGGGGGCCTTGAGCAGTTCTTC. Full variable domain (missing parts from reference TRBV9 and TRBJ2-1): DSGVTQTPKHLITATGQRVTLRCSPRSGDLSVYWYQQSLDQGLQFLIQYYNGEERAKGNILERFSAQQFPDLHSELNLSSLELGDSALYFCASSVPHGLAGGLEQFFGPGTRLTVL.

The chain couples TRBV11-3 to TRBJ2-3, with TRBD1 as a possible D gene (6 bases). The CDR3 is 15 residues long. The germline V and J ends were trimmed by 4 bases and 2 bases, with 13 bases remaining between them. CDR1 is SGHNT and CDR2 is YENEEA in the germline V gene. The CDR3 bases are TGTGCCAGCAGCTCATCGACAGGCCACACAGATACGCAGTATTTT. It encodes CASSSSTGHTDTQYF.

This clone was detected only once. The rearrangement uses TRBV11-2 and TRBJ2-1; D possibly corresponds to TRBD1 (5 bases). The CDR3 contains 14 residues. Per the germline V gene, CDR1 is SGHAT and CDR2 is FQNNGV. V lost 5 bases to trimming and J lost 9 bases, with 17 bases between them. CDR3 DNA: TGTGCCAGCAGCCAAGGGCAAATTCAGGGTGAGCAGTTCTTC. Translation: CASSQGQIQGEQFF.

This chain uses TRBV27 with TRBJ1-5; D not resolved. The CDR3 is 14 amino acids. Germline CDR1 and CDR2: MNHEY and SMNVEV (reference sequence). The germline V and J ends were trimmed by 3 bases and 7 bases, with 13 bases remaining between them. The CDR3 DNA reads as TGTGCCAGCAGTTTTAATCGGGGAGGCCAGCCCCAGCATTTT. It is translated as CASSFNRGGQPQHF.

This sequence joins TRBV19 and TRBJ2-1; the D gene is possibly TRBD2 (6 bases). The V end lost 1 base, the J end lost 7 bases, and 11 bases lay between the germline ends. Germline assignment: CDR1 LNHDA and CDR2 SQIVND (reference sequence). The CDR3 has 14 amino acids. CDR3 sequence reads: CASSIGSGGNEQFF. DNA of the CDR3: TGTGCCAGTAGTATAGGTTCCGGAGGGAATGAGCAGTTCTTC.

The V call is TRBV6-1, the J call TRBJ2-7; D remains ambiguous. The CDR3 runs 13 residues. Germline V gene sequence: CDR1 MNHNS, CDR2 SASEGT. The V gene lost 5 bases and the J gene lost 6 bases, with 14 bases spanning the gap. The CDR3 nucleotides are TGTGCCAGCAGTCCCCCGGGTCTGGGCGAGCAGTACTTC. Protein: CASSPPGLGEQYF.